These 16 T cell receptor beta chains were sequenced from one sample in a study of CD8+CD57+ T cells in acquired aplastic anemia. Genomic DNA served as template for TCR beta VDJ and CDR3 profiling. TCRdb redid the calling of the reads with MiXCR, one entry per CDR3 protein. The sample holds hundreds of thousands of distinct CDR3 sequences, 65% to 80% seen once. Sequencing was performed on sorted CD4+, CD8+, or CD8+CD57+ T cells (not recorded which) from PBMCs. Every receptor here comes from a human donor in good health, serving as a control.

V and J are TRBV7-2 and TRBJ2-3; 9 bases map to TRBD2. Germline V gives CDR1 SGHTA, CDR2 FQGNSA. J was trimmed by 3 bases and V by 7 bases; bases with no gene match: 5. This CDR3 comprises 14 residues. The CDR3 DNA reads TGTGCCAGCACCGCGACTAGCGGAACAGATACGCAGTATTTT. Its protein product is CASTATSGTDTQYF.

The sample holds one count of this clonotype. This chain links TRBV20-1 with TRBJ2-1; D is uncertain. V was trimmed by 3 bases and J by 0 bases, leaving 15 bases between them. The CDR3 totals 16 residues. Germline CDR1 and CDR2: DFQATT and SNEGSKA (reference sequence). CDR3: CSASRPGASSYNEQFF. In nucleotides, the CDR3 is TGCAGTGCTAGCCGCCCGGGCGCGAGCTCCTACAATGAGCAGTTCTTC.

Concerning this clonotype itself: At one end the junction does not follow the germline gene, possibly because of a read error. The chain couples TRBV28 to TRBJ2-1; D remains unclear. The CDR3 is 12 residues long. Germline V CDR1 and CDR2: MDHEN, SYDVKM. CDR3 in DNA: TGTGCCAGCAAGACTCCCGGTTATGAGCAGGTCTTC. This codes for CASKTPGYEQVF.

This chain uses TRBV20-1 with TRBJ1-1, with 8 positions matching TRBD1. V dropped 0 bases and J dropped 6; count of bases not matched to a gene: 9. In germline, CDR1 is DFQATT, CDR2 SNEGSKA (reference sequence). This CDR3 is 15 amino acids long. CDR3 bases: TGCAGTGCTAGAGATTGCGGACAGGGCTACGCTGAAGCTTTCTTT. Translation: CSARDCGQGYAEAFF.

This rearrangement joins TRBV7-2 to TRBJ2-5, with TRBD2 matching 7 bases. Germline-derived CDR1 and CDR2 are SGHTA and FQGNSA. The CDR3 totals 16 residues. The V gene end was trimmed by 5 bases and the J gene end by 1 base; junction bases not matched to a gene: 10. CDR3 DNA: TGTGCCAGCAGCCAAGACCCCTGGACTAGCCAAGAGACCCAGTACTTC. Its translation: CASSQDPWTSQETQYF.

V gene TRBV19 combines with J gene TRBJ2-1; 15 bases map to TRBD2. The J segment lost 1 base and the V segment lost 3 bases, leaving 7 bases of the junction unmatched. CDR1 and CDR2 (germline): LNHDA, SQIVND (reference sequence). The CDR3 is 19 residues long. CDR3 amino acids: CASSMGRTSGRASYNEQFF. Here the CDR3 DNA reads TGTGCCAGTAGTATGGGAAGGACTAGCGGGAGGGCGTCCTACAATGAGCAGTTCTTC.

The chain is built from TRBV20-1 and TRBJ1-2; D is unclear. The germline V gene encodes CDR1 DFQATT and CDR2 SNEGSKA (reference sequence). V was cut by 5 bases and J by 6 bases, with 19 bases left in between. The CDR3 has 14 residues. The CDR3 sequence: CSALPGLDYDGYTF. Here the CDR3 DNA reads TGCAGTGCTTTGCCAGGTCTCGACTATGATGGCTACACCTTC.

The chain links TRBV5-5 to TRBJ1-2; the D is unclear. Trimming left V 4 bases short and J 0 bases short, with 10 bases between. The CDR3 extends over 14 amino acids. Germline V gene data show CDR1 as SGHKS and CDR2 as YYEKEE (reference sequence). CDR3 region: CASSGDAPNYGYTF. The CDR3 bases are TGTGCCAGCAGCGGAGATGCACCTAACTATGGCTACACCTTC.

Points on this clonotype: As the CDR3 is not closed by the conserved phenylalanine or tryptophan, this likely results from a read error. The DNA is left out, because the CDR3 cannot be placed on it with certainty; the CDR3 is given as TCRdb lists it. The gene calls are TRBV9 and TRBJ2-1; no check of the table's D call, TRBD2, against the DNA was made. The V gene's germline CDR1 is SGDLS and CDR2 YYNGEE. The CDR3 length is 13 residues, termini included. The CDR3 sequence: CASSVGLAGESRS.

This clonotype was recorded only once. A junction boundary mismatches the germline segment, possibly from a read error. The CDR3 sequence is CSVPHPQLANYGYAF. The CDR3 DNA is TGTAGTGTCCCACACCCACAGTTAGCTAACTATGGCTACGCCTTC. This chain uses TRBV20-1 with TRBJ1-2; D remains ambiguous. The CDR3 contains 15 residues. Germline lookup yields CDR1 DFQATT and CDR2 SNEGSKA (reference sequence).

This clonotype has a count of ten or more. J is TRBJ1-6 and V is TRBV3-1, with D perhaps TRBD1 (5 bases). V dropped 1 base and J dropped 10 bases, with 11 bases sitting between them. Germline V gene data show CDR1 as LGHDT and CDR2 as YNNKEL (reference sequence). The CDR3 runs 14 residues. The CDR3 here is CASSQARENSPLHF. DNA for the CDR3: TGTGCCAGCAGCCAAGCCAGGGAGAACTCACCCCTCCACTTT.

Of note for this clonotype: Since the CDR3 does not end with the conserved phenylalanine or tryptophan, this likely comes from a read error. J is TRBJ1-6 and V is TRBV5-4, with TRBD1 matching 8 bases. Germline values: CDR1 SGHNT, CDR2 YYREEE (reference sequence). This CDR3 has 13 amino acids. V lost 4 bases and J lost 16; bases outside the gene matches: 10. Here the CDR3 reads CASSQDIRTGLHY. CDR3 in DNA: TGTGCCAGCAGCCAAGACATCCGGACAGGGCTCCACTAT.

In its sample, this clonotype was seen many times. The rearrangement uses TRBV7-6 and TRBJ1-6; 9 nucleotides align to TRBD1. The germline V gene encodes CDR1 SGHVS and CDR2 FNYEAQ. There are 16 residues in the CDR3. With V trimmed by 3 bases and J by 8 bases, 8 bases remained unmatched. The CDR3 DNA is TGTGCCAGCAGCTTTACCCCGGACAGGGGAGATTCACCCCTCCACTTT. It encodes CASSFTPDRGDSPLHF.

In regard to this clonotype: Lacking the conserved final phenylalanine or tryptophan, this CDR3 likely reflects a read error. The DNA is left out, because the CDR3 cannot be placed on it with certainty; the CDR3 is given as TCRdb lists it. This chain connects TRBV7-2 to TRBJ2-7; the DNA was not compared with TRBD1, the D call given in the table. The CDR3 extends over 13 residues, inclusive of both ends. CDR1 and CDR2 from the germline V gene are SGHTA and FQGNSA. The CDR3 here is CASSSRQGGDPPL.

The table lists this clonotype with a count of one. The junction departs from germline at one end; a sequencing error may be responsible. The chain employs TRBV9 and TRBJ2-7; no reliable D call. The CDR3 is 13 residues long. Germline CDR1 is SGDLS and CDR2 is YYNGEE. Written as DNA, the CDR3 is TGTGCCAGCAGCGTAAGCCCAATGTGGAACACCATATTC. Translated, it gives CASSVSPMWNTIF.

This clonotype came up many times. The V gene is TRBV2, the J gene TRBJ1-2; TRBD1 is a possible D gene (6 bases). CDR1 and CDR2 from the germline V gene are SNHLY and FYNNEI. The CDR3 contains 14 residues. V lost 2 bases and J 7 bases, leaving 14 bases between the germline ends. The CDR3: CASSEYEGESGYTF. The DNA for the CDR3 is TGTGCCAGCAGTGAATATGAGGGGGAGAGTGGCTACACCTTC.